This T cell receptor (beta chain) is from a study of blood T cell repertoires in COVID-19. Looking at the study overall: In each case, the material was cDNA or gDNA derived from T cells, B-cell-depleted T cells, or PBMCs.

Original methodology: By means of reference gene primer amplification, nucleated cell counts were estimated. Some clones are missing from TCRdb's copy, which holds only in-frame ones; the method was immunoSEQ multiplex PCR. Clone size and the V and J calls come from that table; the DNA yielded D and trimming. The sample lists nearly 250,000 clones; 80% to 90% were seen once. Which cohort a participant joined came from the clinical history participants gave. The V gene's germline CDR1 is LNHNV and CDR2 YYDKDF (reference sequence). V was pared by 3 bases and J by 1 base, with 2 bases of the junction left unmatched. The CDR3 has 15 amino acids.

The chain joins TRBV15 to TRBJ2-3, with TRBD2 matching 9 bases. Source material: PBMCs or T cells enriched from blood (not recorded which). The TCR sequence derives from a man aged 50 or older who had been exposed to COVID-19. The CDR3 sequence is CATSSPSGGTDTQYF. In nucleotides, the CDR3 is TGTGCCACCAGCAGCCCTAGCGGGGGCACAGATACGCAGTATTTT.